This T cell receptor (beta chain) stems from a study of T cells in Graves' hyperthyroidism and ophthalmopathy. Regarding the study as a whole: In simple terms, a model built on 13 V-J features told ophthalmopathy apart from stable hyperthyroidism.

This CDR3 has 16 residues. In germline, CDR1 is SGHVS, CDR2 FNYEAQ. J was trimmed by 5 bases and V by 7 bases; bases with no gene match: 14. This clonotype was observed at least ten times. Its antigen is still unknown. The study enrolled patients aged 18 to 65 with newly diagnosed hyperthyroidism of under 2 months' duration. Reasons for excluding patients were uncontrolled infection, other autoimmune disease, pregnancy or lactation. Clinical symptoms, serum thyroxine, TRAb, thyroid ultrasound and orbital computed tomography established diagnosis. It was RNA transcripts that yielded the amplified TCR beta CDR3 regions. A set of HTBI primers served as the primers for a first-round RT-PCR of the TCR CDR3. In TCRdb, the multiplex PCR reads were re-called with MiXCR into one record per CDR3 protein. The table has roughly 180,000 distinct CDR3 sequences, approximately 17% seen once; the top ten hold 29%.

The TCR sequence derives from a woman aged 50 to 60 with Graves' hyperthyroidism. Source material: blood. The chain uses TRBV7-6 and TRBJ2-4, with TRBD2 identical over 7 bases. CDR3 bases: TGTGCCAGCACCACTCAGACCGGGACTAAAGAAAACATTCAGTACTTC. Its translation is CASTTQTGTKENIQYF.